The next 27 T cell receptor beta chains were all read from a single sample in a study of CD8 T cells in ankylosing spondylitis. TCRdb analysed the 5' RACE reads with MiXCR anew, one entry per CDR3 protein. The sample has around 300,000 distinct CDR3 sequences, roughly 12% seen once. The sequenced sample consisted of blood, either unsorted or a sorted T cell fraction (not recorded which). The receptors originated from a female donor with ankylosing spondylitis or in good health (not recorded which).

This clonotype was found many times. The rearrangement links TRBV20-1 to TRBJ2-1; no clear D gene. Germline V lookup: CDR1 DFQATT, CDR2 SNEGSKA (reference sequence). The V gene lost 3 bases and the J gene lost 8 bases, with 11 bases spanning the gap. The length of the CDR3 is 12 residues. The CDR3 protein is CSASDSPDEQFF. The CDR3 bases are TGCAGTGCTAGTGATAGCCCGGATGAGCAGTTCTTC.

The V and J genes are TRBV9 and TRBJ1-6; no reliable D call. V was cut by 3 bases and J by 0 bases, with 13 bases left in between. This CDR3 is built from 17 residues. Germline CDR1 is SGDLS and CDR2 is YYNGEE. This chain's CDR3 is CASSGDRASSYNSPLHF. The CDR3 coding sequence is TGTGCCAGCAGCGGAGATAGGGCCAGCTCCTATAATTCACCCCTCCACTTT.

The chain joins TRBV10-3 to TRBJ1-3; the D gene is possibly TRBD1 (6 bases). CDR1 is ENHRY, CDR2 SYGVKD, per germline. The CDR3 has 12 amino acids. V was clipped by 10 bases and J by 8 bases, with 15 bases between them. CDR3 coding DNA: TGTGCCACACAGGGCTCAGGAGACACCATATATTTT. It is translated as CATQGSGDTIYF.

The CDR3: CASSLDDRGYQETQYF. The CDR3 DNA is TGTGCCAGCAGCTTAGACGACAGGGGATATCAAGAGACCCAGTACTTC. The V gene is TRBV11-3, the J gene TRBJ2-5; TRBD1 matches at 8 bases. The CDR3 consists of 16 residues. Germline V gene data show CDR1 as SGHNT and CDR2 as YENEEA. V gave up 0 bases and J gave up 2 bases; unmatched junction bases: 5.

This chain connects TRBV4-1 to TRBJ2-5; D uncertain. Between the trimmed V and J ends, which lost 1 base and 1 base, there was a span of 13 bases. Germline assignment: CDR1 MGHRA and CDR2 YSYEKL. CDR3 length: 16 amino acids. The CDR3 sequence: CASSQGTGPLQETQYF. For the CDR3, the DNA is TGCGCCAGCAGCCAAGGAACCGGACCCCTCCAAGAGACCCAGTACTTC.

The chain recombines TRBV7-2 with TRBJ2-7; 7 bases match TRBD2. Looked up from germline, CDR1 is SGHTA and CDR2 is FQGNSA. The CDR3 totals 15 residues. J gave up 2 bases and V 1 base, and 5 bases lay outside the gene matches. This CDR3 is CASSLEPAGTYEQYF. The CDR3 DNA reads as TGTGCCAGCAGCTTAGAGCCAGCGGGGACCTACGAGCAGTACTTC. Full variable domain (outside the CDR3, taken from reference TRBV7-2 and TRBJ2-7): GAGVSQSPSNKVTEKGKDVELRCDPISGHTALYWYRQSLGQGLEFLIYFQGNSAPDKSGLPSDRFSAERTGGSVSTLTIQRTQQEDSAVYLCASSLEPAGTYEQYFGPGTRLTVT.

CDR3 nucleotide sequence: TGTGCCAGCGGGACTAGCGGGGGATACGAGCAGTACTTC. It yields the protein CASGTSGGYEQYF. This chain links TRBV18 with TRBJ2-7, with TRBD2 matching over 14 bases. This CDR3 has 13 amino acids. CDR1 and CDR2 (germline): KGHSH, LQKENI. V shed 8 bases and J 4 bases; nucleotides not matched to a gene: 1.

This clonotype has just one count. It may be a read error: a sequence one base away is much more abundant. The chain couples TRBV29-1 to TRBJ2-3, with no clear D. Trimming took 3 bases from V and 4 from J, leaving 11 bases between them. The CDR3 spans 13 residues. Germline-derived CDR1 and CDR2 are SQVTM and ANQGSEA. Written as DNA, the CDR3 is TGCAGCGTTGACGCGCGACGGTCAGATACGCAGTATTTT. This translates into CSVDARRSDTQYF.

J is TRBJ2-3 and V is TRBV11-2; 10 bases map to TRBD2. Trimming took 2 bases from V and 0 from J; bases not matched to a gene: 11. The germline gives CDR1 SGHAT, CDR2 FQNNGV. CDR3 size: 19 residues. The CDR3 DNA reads TGTGCCAGCAGCTTACGAGCGGGGGGGCGTTGGCGGAGCACAGATACGCAGTATTTT. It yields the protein CASSLRAGGRWRSTDTQYF.

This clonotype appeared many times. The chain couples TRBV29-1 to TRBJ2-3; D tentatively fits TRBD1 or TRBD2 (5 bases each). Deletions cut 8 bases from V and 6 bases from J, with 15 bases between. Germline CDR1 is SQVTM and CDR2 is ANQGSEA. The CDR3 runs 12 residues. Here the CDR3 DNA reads TGCAGCACTGTTTCGGGACCGGATACGCAGTATTTT. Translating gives CSTVSGPDTQYF.

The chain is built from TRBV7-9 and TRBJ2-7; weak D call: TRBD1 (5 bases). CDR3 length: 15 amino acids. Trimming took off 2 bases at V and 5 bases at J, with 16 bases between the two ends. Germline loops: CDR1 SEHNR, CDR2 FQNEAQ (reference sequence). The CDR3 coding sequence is TGTGCCAGCAGCTTATCGATGGGCAGGGTCGACGAGCAGTACTTC. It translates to CASSLSMGRVDEQYF.

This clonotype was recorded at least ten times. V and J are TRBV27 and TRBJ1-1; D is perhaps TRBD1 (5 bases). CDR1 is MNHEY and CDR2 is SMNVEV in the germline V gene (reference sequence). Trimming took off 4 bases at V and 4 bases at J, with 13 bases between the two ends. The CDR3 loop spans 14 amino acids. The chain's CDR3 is CASSSGPGITEAFF. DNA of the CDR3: TGTGCCAGCAGTTCAGGTCCAGGGATCACTGAAGCTTTCTTT.

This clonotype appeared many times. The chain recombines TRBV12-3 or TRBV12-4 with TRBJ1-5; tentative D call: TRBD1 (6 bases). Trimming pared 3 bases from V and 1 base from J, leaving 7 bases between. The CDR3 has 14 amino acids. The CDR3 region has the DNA TGTGCCAGCAGTTTGCAGGGGAGCAATCAGCCCCAGCATTTT. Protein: CASSLQGSNQPQHF.

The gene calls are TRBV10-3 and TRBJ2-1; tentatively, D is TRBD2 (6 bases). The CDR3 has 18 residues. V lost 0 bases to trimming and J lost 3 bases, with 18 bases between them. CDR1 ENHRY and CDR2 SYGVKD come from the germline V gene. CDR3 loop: CAISESKEAGAGYNEQFF. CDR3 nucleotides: TGTGCCATCAGTGAGTCGAAGGAGGCCGGAGCGGGCTACAATGAGCAGTTCTTC.

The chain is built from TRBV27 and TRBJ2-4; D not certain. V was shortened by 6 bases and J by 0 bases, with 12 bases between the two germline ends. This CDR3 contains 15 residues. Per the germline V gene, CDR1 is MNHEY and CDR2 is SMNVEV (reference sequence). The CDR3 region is CASSYTSLAKNIQYF. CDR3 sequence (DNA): TGTGCCAGCAGCTACACATCTCTAGCCAAAAACATTCAGTACTTC.

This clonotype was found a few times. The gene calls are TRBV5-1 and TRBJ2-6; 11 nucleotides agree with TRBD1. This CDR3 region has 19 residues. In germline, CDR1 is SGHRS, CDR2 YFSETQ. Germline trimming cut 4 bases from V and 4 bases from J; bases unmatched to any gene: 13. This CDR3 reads CASSVRIGQGASGANVLTF. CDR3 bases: TGCGCCAGCAGCGTACGTATAGGACAGGGGGCATCAGGGGCCAACGTCCTGACTTTC.

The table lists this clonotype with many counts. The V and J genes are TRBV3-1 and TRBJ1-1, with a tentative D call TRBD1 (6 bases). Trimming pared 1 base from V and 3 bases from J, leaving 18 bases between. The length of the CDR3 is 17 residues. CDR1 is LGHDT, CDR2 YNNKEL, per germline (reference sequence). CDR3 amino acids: CASSQGRQGPWDTEAFF. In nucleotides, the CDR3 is TGTGCCAGCAGCCAAGGGCGCCAGGGGCCTTGGGACACTGAAGCTTTCTTT.

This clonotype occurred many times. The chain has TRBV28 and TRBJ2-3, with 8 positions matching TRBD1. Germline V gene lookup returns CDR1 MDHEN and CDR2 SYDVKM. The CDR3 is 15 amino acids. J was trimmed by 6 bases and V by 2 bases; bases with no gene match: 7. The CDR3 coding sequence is TGTGCCAGCAGTTTAGGCCAGGGGGCGCGTGATACGCAGTATTTT. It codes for CASSLGQGARDTQYF.

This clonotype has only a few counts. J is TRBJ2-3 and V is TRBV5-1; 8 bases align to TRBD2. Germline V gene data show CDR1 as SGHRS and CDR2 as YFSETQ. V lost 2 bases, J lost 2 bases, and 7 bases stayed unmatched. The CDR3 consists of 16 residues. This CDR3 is CASSFGAGGHTDTQYF. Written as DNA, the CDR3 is TGCGCCAGCAGCTTCGGGGCGGGAGGACACACAGATACGCAGTATTTT.

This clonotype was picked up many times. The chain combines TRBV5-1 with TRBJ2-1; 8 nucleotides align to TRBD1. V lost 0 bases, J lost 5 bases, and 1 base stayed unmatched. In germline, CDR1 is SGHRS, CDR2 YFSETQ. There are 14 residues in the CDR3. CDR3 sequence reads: CASSLEDRDNEQFF. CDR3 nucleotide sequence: TGCGCCAGCAGCTTGGAGGACAGGGACAATGAGCAGTTCTTC.

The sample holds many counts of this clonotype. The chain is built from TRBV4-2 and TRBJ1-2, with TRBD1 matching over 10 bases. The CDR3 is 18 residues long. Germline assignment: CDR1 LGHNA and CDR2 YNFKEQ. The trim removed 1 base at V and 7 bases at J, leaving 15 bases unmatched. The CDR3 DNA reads TGTGCCAGCAGCCAAGTAAACCGGGACAGGGGTTCTATCCGTGGCTACACCTTC. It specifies CASSQVNRDRGSIRGYTF.

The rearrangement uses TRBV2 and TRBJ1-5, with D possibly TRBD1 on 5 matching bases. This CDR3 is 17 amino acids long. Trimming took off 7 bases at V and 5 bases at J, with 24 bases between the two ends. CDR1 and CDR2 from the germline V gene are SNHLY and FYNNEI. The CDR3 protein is CASMVRAQTVEDQPQHF. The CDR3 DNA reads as TGTGCCAGCATGGTGAGGGCACAGACAGTGGAAGATCAGCCCCAGCATTTT.

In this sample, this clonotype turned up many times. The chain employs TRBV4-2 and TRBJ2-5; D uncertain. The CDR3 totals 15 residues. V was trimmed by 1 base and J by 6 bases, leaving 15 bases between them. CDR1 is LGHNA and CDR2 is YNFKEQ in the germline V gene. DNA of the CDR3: TGTGCCAGCAGCCAAGCGGCGTTGGGCTTTAAGACCCAGTACTTC. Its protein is CASSQAALGFKTQYF.

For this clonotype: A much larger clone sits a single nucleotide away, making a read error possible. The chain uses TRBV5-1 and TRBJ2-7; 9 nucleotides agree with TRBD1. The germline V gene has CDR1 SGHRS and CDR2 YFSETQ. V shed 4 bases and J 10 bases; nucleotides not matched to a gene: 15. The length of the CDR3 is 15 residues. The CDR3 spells CASSLQIRTGVDQYF. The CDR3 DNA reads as TGCGCCAGCAGCCTTCAGATCCGGACAGGGGTCGACCAGTACTTC.

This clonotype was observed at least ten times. CDR3 loop: CASSPVTGTSSSRSYNEQFF. DNA for the CDR3: TGTGCCAGCAGCCCTGTCACCGGGACTAGCTCGTCCAGGTCTTACAATGAGCAGTTCTTC. The rearrangement links TRBV9 to TRBJ2-1; 9 bases line up with TRBD2. V lost 4 bases to trimming and J lost 4 bases; unmatched junction nucleotides: 21. The CDR3 sequence is 20 residues long. The germline CDR1 and CDR2 sequences are SGDLS and YYNGEE.

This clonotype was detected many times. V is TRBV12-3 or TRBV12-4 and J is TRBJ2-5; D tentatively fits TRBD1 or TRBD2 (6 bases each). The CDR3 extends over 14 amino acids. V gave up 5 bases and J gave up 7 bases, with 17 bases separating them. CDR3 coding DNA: TGTGCCAGCAGTCTAGGACAGCCAGCGGGGACCCAGTACTTC. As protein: CASSLGQPAGTQYF.

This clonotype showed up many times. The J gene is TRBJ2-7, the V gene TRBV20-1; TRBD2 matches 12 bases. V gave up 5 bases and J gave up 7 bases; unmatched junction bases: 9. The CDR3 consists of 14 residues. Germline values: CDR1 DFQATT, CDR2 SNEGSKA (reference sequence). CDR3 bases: TGCAGTGCTCCGACGACTAGCGGGAGTGGGGAGCAGTACTTC. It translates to CSAPTTSGSGEQYF.